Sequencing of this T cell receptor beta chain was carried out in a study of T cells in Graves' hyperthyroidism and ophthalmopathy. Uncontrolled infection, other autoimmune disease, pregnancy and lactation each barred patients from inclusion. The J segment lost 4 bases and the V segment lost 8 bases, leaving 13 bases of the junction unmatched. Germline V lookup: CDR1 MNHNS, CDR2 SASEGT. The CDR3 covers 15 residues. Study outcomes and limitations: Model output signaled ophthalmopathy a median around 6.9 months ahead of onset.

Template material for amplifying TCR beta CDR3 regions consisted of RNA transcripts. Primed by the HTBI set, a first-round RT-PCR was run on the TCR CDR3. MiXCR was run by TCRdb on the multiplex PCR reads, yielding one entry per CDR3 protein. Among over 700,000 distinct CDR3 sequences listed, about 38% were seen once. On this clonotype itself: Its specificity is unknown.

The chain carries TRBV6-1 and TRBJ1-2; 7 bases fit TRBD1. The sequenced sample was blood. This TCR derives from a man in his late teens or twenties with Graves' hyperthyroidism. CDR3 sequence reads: CASPSGRGPVYGYTF. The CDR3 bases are TGTGCCAGCCCAAGCGGGAGGGGGCCAGTCTATGGCTACACCTTC.